Detailed here is one T cell receptor beta chain. V shed 3 bases and J shed 0 bases, with 17 bases lying between them. Germline assignment: CDR1 KGHDR and CDR2 SFDVKD. CDR3 length equals 17 residues. The record originates from a study of blood T cell repertoires in COVID-19. Study summary: Samples taken during acute and convalescent COVID-19 were collected in the United States, Italy and Spain. Sources were T cells, B-cell-depleted T cells, or PBMCs; the material itself was cDNA or gDNA.

In the authors' methods: The authors estimated nucleated cell counts from reference gene primer amplification. Method: immunoSEQ multiplex PCR; TCRdb's copy keeps in-frame clones and lacks some. The D gene and trimming were derived from the DNA, and the V and J assignments and clone size from that table. The table shows hundreds of thousands of clones, with approximately 88% occurring only once. The source material was peripheral blood. The TCR originated in a man aged 55 to 70 who had recovered from COVID-19. The rearrangement uses TRBV24-1 and TRBJ2-7, with D possibly TRBD2 on 6 matching bases. The CDR3 loop reads CATSDDFPRRGSYEQYF. The DNA for the CDR3 is TGTGCCACCAGTGATGACTTTCCCCGGCGGGGCTCCTACGAGCAGTACTTC.